The 27 T cell receptor beta chains in this list originate from one sample, sequenced in a study of blood T cells in healthy people across ages. A sample-barcoded 5' primer and a J-beta primer mix were used in a second PCR of about 7 to 12 cycles. TCRdb re-derived calls from the 5' RACE reads in MiXCR, one entry per CDR3 protein. Of 600,000 to 800,000 distinct CDR3 sequences listed, 52% are singletons. Sequencing used blood. The receptors were gathered from an elderly woman in good health.

The chain recombines TRBV7-9 with TRBJ2-7, with 8 bases identical to TRBD2. This CDR3 is built from 14 residues. Germline CDR1 is SEHNR and CDR2 is FQNEAQ (reference sequence). The V and J ends lost 5 bases and 6 bases, in that order; junction bases with no gene match: 9. CDR3 nucleotide sequence: TGTGCCAGCAGCATGGCCGGGACTAGTGCCGAGCAGTACTTC. Its protein is CASSMAGTSAEQYF.

This clonotype showed up just a few times. The rearrangement links TRBV20-1 to TRBJ2-3, with 8 bases that match TRBD2. The CDR3 sequence is 16 residues long. J gave up 0 bases and V 1 base, and 6 bases lay outside the gene matches. Germline CDR1 is DFQATT and CDR2 is SNEGSKA (reference sequence). The CDR3 coding sequence is TGCAGTGCTAGAGTCCCGCTAGCGGGTAGCACAGATACGCAGTATTTT. Its translation is CSARVPLAGSTDTQYF.

This clonotype turned up a few times. Mismatch with germline at one junction end may stem from a read error. The chain combines TRBV20-1 with TRBJ1-5; D perhaps matches TRBD1 (6 bases). Germline CDR1 is DFQATT and CDR2 is SNEGSKA (reference sequence). The CDR3 sequence is 14 residues long. The CDR3 loop reads CSARGGNRDQPQHF. In DNA form, the CDR3 reads TGCAGTGCCAGAGGGGGGAACCGGGATCAGCCCCAGCATTTT.

V is TRBV27 and J is TRBJ1-5; D unclear. Germline V gene lookup returns CDR1 MNHEY and CDR2 SMNVEV (reference sequence). CDR3 length equals 15 residues. V gave up 3 bases and J gave up 3 bases, with 12 bases separating them. CDR3 region: CASSFWPGVNQPQHF. CDR3 coding DNA: TGTGCCAGCAGTTTCTGGCCGGGCGTCAATCAGCCCCAGCATTTT.

Concerning this clonotype: The junction and the germline gene differ at one end; a read error may be behind it. This sequence joins TRBV6-2 or TRBV6-3 and TRBJ2-4; no firm D call. This CDR3 has 14 residues. Germline V gene lookup returns CDR1 MNHEY and CDR2 SVGEGT. The CDR3 bases are TGTGCCAGCAGTGACTCCGGGTCCCAAAACATTCAGTACTTC. It yields the protein CASSDSGSQNIQYF.

The chain recombines TRBV10-3 with TRBJ2-1; unclear D gene. V gave up 0 bases and J gave up 6 bases, with 9 bases separating them. This CDR3 is 14 amino acids long. Germline V gene lookup returns CDR1 ENHRY and CDR2 SYGVKD. Written as DNA, the CDR3 is TGTGCCATCAGTGAGTCGAACACCCTCAATGAGCAGTTCTTC. Translated, it gives CAISESNTLNEQFF.

There are many counts of this clonotype. The rearrangement uses TRBV6-2 or TRBV6-3 and TRBJ2-7, with D perhaps assigned TRBD1 or TRBD2 (5 bases each). V lost 7 bases to trimming and J lost 2 bases, with 21 bases between them. The germline V gene encodes CDR1 MNHEY and CDR2 SVGEGT. The CDR3 has 16 amino acids. The CDR3 loop reads CASIKDSGTLTYEQYF. The CDR3 nucleotides read TGTGCCAGCATCAAAGACTCCGGGACGCTAACCTACGAGCAGTACTTC.

J is TRBJ2-3 and V is TRBV6-5; D may be TRBD1 (6 bases). CDR3 size: 16 residues. The germline V gene encodes CDR1 MNHEY and CDR2 SVGAGI. V lost 8 bases and J lost 3, with 21 bases in between. CDR3 protein: CASGRGTRRVTDTQYF. CDR3 DNA sequence: TGTGCCAGCGGCAGGGGAACAAGGCGAGTTACAGATACGCAGTATTTT.

This clonotype has a handful of counts. A much larger clonotype is one base distant, so this may be a read error. V and J are TRBV10-3 and TRBJ2-1; D is undetermined. The J call may be faulty, since TRBJ2-7 better matches the DNA end. The CDR3 sequence is 14 residues long. Germline CDR1 reads ENHRY; CDR2 reads SYGVKD. CDR3 bases: TGTGCCATCAAATACAGTGATCTATACAATGAGCAGTACTTC. Its translation: CAIKYSDLYNEQYF.

This chain uses TRBV28 with TRBJ2-7; the D call may be TRBD1 or TRBD2 (5 bases each). The V gene lost 4 bases and the J gene lost 1 base, with 14 bases spanning the gap. CDR1 MDHEN and CDR2 SYDVKM come from the germline V gene. The CDR3 is 15 residues long. CDR3 residues: CASSSTGTASYEQYF. CDR3 nucleotide sequence: TGTGCCAGCAGTTCCACCGGGACGGCTTCCTACGAGCAGTACTTC.

This chain connects TRBV7-9 to TRBJ2-7; perhaps TRBD2 as D (6 bases). Germline V lookup: CDR1 SEHNR, CDR2 FQNEAQ (reference sequence). V lost 4 bases to trimming and J lost 3 bases, with 19 bases between them. The CDR3 is 16 amino acids. CDR3 sequence (DNA): TGTGCCAGCAGCTCCTCATCTAGCGATACGTACTACGAGCAGTACTTC. Translation gives CASSSSSSDTYYEQYF.

This rearrangement joins TRBV6-5 to TRBJ2-3; 8 bases map to TRBD2. From germline, CDR1 is MNHEY and CDR2 SVGAGI. Trimming took 3 bases from V and 5 from J; bases not matched to a gene: 10. The length of the CDR3 is 16 residues. DNA of the CDR3: TGTGCCAGCAGTTATGGGGTAGCGGGGTACAGAGATACGCAGTATTTT. Its translation is CASSYGVAGYRDTQYF.

This clonotype was seen only a few times. The rearrangement uses TRBV7-6 and TRBJ2-7; D unclear. There are 16 residues in the CDR3. In germline, CDR1 is SGHVS, CDR2 FNYEAQ. Trimming pared 5 bases from V and 2 bases from J, leaving 19 bases between. The CDR3 DNA reads TGTGCCAGCAGCCCCCAGAGTGGGCAGTTAGCCTACGAGCAGTACTTC. Its translation is CASSPQSGQLAYEQYF.

In this sample, this clonotype turned up a few times. DNA for the CDR3: TGTGCCAGCAGTGAAGTTGGGGGCCAAGAGACCCAGTACTTC. Translation gives CASSEVGGQETQYF. The V call is TRBV2, the J call TRBJ2-5; D is possibly TRBD1 or TRBD2 (5 bases each). V was clipped by 1 base and J by 1 base, with 7 bases between them. This CDR3 has 14 amino acids. Germline V lookup: CDR1 SNHLY, CDR2 FYNNEI.

The rearrangement uses TRBV3-1 and TRBJ1-2; D is ambiguous. The CDR3 totals 11 residues. CDR1 and CDR2 from the germline V gene are LGHDT and YNNKEL (reference sequence). V was cut by 3 bases and J by 5 bases, with 4 bases left in between. The DNA for the CDR3 is TGTGCCAGCAGCCATCAGTATGGCTACACCTTC. Translation: CASSHQYGYTF.

The chain employs TRBV29-1 and TRBJ1-5, with TRBD1 matching 10 bases. This CDR3 has 12 amino acids. The V gene's germline CDR1 is SQVTM and CDR2 ANQGSEA. Trimming cost V 6 bases and J 5 bases; bases outside gene matches: 1. The chain's CDR3 is CSVGTGDQPQHF. The CDR3, as DNA: TGCAGCGTCGGGACAGGGGATCAGCCCCAGCATTTT.

The chain recombines TRBV2 with TRBJ2-2; D not resolved. V was trimmed by 2 bases and J by 6 bases, leaving 13 bases between them. Germline V gives CDR1 SNHLY, CDR2 FYNNEI. This CDR3 spans 15 amino acids. CDR3 protein: CASSESAAGPGELFF. DNA of the CDR3: TGTGCCAGCAGTGAATCGGCTGCCGGGCCCGGGGAGCTGTTTTTT.

This clonotype was observed at least ten times. The V gene is TRBV28, the J gene TRBJ2-3; D might be TRBD2 (5 bases). Germline V gene data show CDR1 as MDHEN and CDR2 as SYDVKM. The CDR3 sequence is 17 residues long. V gave up 1 base and J gave up 1 base, with 15 bases separating them. CDR3 sequence reads: CASSLFASSAGTDTQYF. Here the CDR3 DNA reads TGTGCCAGCAGTTTATTCGCTAGCTCAGCAGGCACAGATACGCAGTATTTT.

This chain joins TRBV12-3 or TRBV12-4 and TRBJ2-7, with D uncertain. The length of the CDR3 is 15 residues. Trimming removed 6 bases at V and 3 bases at J, with 18 bases between. CDR3 residues: CASSRVPTVLYEQYF. The CDR3 DNA follows: TGTGCCAGCAGCCGCGTGCCGACGGTACTCTACGAGCAGTACTTC.

The rearrangement links TRBV6-1 to TRBJ2-7; tentatively, D is TRBD1 (6 bases). Deletions cut 3 bases from V and 2 bases from J, with 11 bases between. Per germline, CDR1 MNHNS and CDR2 SASEGT. The length of the CDR3 is 14 residues. The CDR3 DNA reads as TGTGCCAGCAGTGACAGGGGTTATACCTACGAGCAGTACTTC. Translation: CASSDRGYTYEQYF.

The chain couples TRBV12-5 to TRBJ2-1; D may correspond to TRBD1 or TRBD2 (5 bases each). The V gene's germline CDR1 is LGHNT and CDR2 FRNRAP. The CDR3 loop spans 14 amino acids. Trimming removed 5 bases at V and 7 bases at J, with 15 bases between. CDR3 in amino acids: CASGPDMGPNEQFF. In DNA form, the CDR3 reads TGTGCTAGTGGTCCGGACATGGGACCTAATGAGCAGTTCTTC.

This clonotype was counted a single time. A much larger clone lies a single base off, so this may be a read error. The genes are TRBV24-1 and TRBJ2-1; TRBD2 aligns across 9 bases. The CDR3 loop spans 16 amino acids. CDR1 is KGHDR, CDR2 SFDVKD, per germline. CDR3 bases: TGTGCCGCCAGTGATTCGTCATATAGCGGGAGTGATGAGCAGTTCTTC. Encoded protein: CAASDSSYSGSDEQFF.

For this clonotype: A much larger clone sits a single nucleotide away, making a read error possible. The CDR3 DNA sequence: TGTACCACCTACCCAGCGGGAGGAGTAAGTGAGCAGTTCTTC. Amino acid sequence: CTTYPAGGVSEQFF. The chain recombines TRBV15 with TRBJ2-1; 9 bases fit TRBD2. Germline V gene data show CDR1 as LNHNV and CDR2 as YYDKDF (reference sequence). This CDR3 is built from 14 residues.

The V call is TRBV7-9, the J call TRBJ1-4; 8 positions match TRBD1. The junction had 9 bases not matched to a gene; V was cut back by 0 bases and J by 6 bases. The germline gives CDR1 SEHNR, CDR2 FQNEAQ (reference sequence). The CDR3 is 17 amino acids. CDR3 in amino acids: CASSLAFGQGLYEKLFF. CDR3 coding DNA: TGTGCCAGCAGCTTAGCGTTCGGACAGGGCCTATATGAAAAACTGTTTTTT.

In this sample, this clonotype turned up once. This may arise from a read error, as a much more abundant clone is one base away. The rearrangement joins TRBV7-2 to TRBJ2-7, with D unresolved. Trimming pared 5 bases from V and 7 bases from J, leaving 18 bases between. The CDR3 is made up of 14 amino acids. Germline V gene data show CDR1 as SGHTA and CDR2 as FQGNSA. Here the CDR3 reads CASSPFGTYNEQYF. As DNA, the CDR3 is TGTGCCAGCAGCCCATTCGGAACCTACAATGAGCAGTACTTC.

This clonotype was seen a handful of times. This rearrangement joins TRBV20-1 to TRBJ1-1; a possible D gene is TRBD1 (6 bases). Germline V CDR1 and CDR2: DFQATT, SNEGSKA (reference sequence). Trimming took 3 bases from V and 5 from J, leaving 16 bases between them. This CDR3 spans 14 amino acids. CDR3 in DNA: TGCAGTGCTAGGGCGGGGCAGGGGAGAACTGAAGCTTTCTTT. It yields the protein CSARAGQGRTEAFF.

Remarks on this clonotype: An end of the junction differs from the germline gene, which may be a read error. The chain recombines TRBV12-3 or TRBV12-4 with TRBJ2-1; D possibly corresponds to TRBD2 (5 bases). The CDR3 spans 19 residues. CDR3 loop: CASSSRTPLTTSSYSEQFF. Here the CDR3 DNA reads TGTGCCAGCAGTTCTCGAACCCCACTGACTACAAGCTCCTACAGTGAGCAGTTCTTC.